This T cell receptor beta chain was found in a study of T cells in Graves' hyperthyroidism and ophthalmopathy. Clinical symptoms, serum thyroxine, TRAb, thyroid ultrasound and orbital computed tomography informed diagnoses. What was amplified from RNA transcripts were TCR beta CDR3 regions. The HTBI primer set was used in a first-round RT-PCR of the TCR CDR3. MiXCR was run by TCRdb on the multiplex PCR reads, yielding one entry per CDR3 protein. The sample carries around 700,000 distinct CDR3 sequences, approximately 18% recorded once. Germline V lookup: CDR1 ENHRY, CDR2 SYGVKD. The CDR3 contains 15 residues. Trimming left V 2 bases short and J 0 bases short, with 10 bases between. The table lists this clonotype with a few counts.

Sequencing was performed on blood. This TCR was recovered from a woman aged 45-60 years with Graves' hyperthyroidism that later progressed to Graves' ophthalmopathy. The rearrangement joins TRBV10-3 to TRBJ1-2, with D possibly being TRBD1 (5 bases). The CDR3: CAISEGGTSNYGYTF. The CDR3 nucleotides are TGTGCCATCAGTGAGGGGGGAACCTCTAACTATGGCTACACCTTC.